This TCR beta chain was found in a study of a mutant IDH1 vaccine in newly diagnosed glioma (dated by TCRdb to about 2021). Broadly, across the study: Vaccination started 4-6 weeks after radiotherapy alone, or was given together with temozolomide cycles in the groups whose treatment included chemotherapy. The approximately 29 treated patients were approximately 62% male and 37.5% female, with a mean age of about 43 years. Prior to enrollment, patients had been given standard therapy consisting of radiotherapy alone, temozolomide alone, or radiochemotherapy with temozolomide, with the combination given to most patients. The week-35 safety follow-up was designated visit V12, and the week-47 end of study was designated visit V13. Peripheral blood samples were drawn at six visits, namely V03 (baseline), V05, V07, V10, V12 and V13. Longitudinal TCRB deep sequencing was done for about two dozen treated patients, wherever samples were available for exploratory analyses. What the authors observed across the whole study: No apparent relationship was observed between pseudoprogression and alterations in the top peripheral T cell clonotypes detected by TCRB sequencing. The authors noted that analyses of patient blood samples could not be reproduced because of sample limitations. Across multiple MHC alleles, vaccine-induced immune responses were seen in more than 80% of patients. Availability determined which PBMC samples were chosen for TCRB deep sequencing.

Library creation used the immunoSEQ multiplex PCR assay. Rearranged TCR beta chain sequences were amplified with the hsTCRB Kit following the manufacturer's protocol. Sequencing of TCRB libraries was carried out on an Illumina MiSeq. The authors' pipeline ran thus. Demultiplexing, trimming and gene mapping were performed with the kit vendor's proprietary platform. The source is immuneACCESS, and TCRdb retained only in-frame sequences with V and J called. Part of the clones is not carried over; for the studies checked, unresolved V genes explain less than half of this, and the remainder is unexplained. V and J calls and clone size are given by that table; D and trimming were obtained from the DNA. Recorded for this sample are tens of thousands of clones; roughly 76% of them occurred a single time. The ten largest clones capture about 5% of the sample. Notes on this clone: No cognate antigen has been identified for it. No clone much larger than this one lies a single base away; base qualities are absent.

The time point label corresponds to: week 47, end of study. A 20-mer mutant IDH1 peptide at 300 micrograms in Montanide made up each vaccine dose, which was injected subcutaneously together with topical imiquimod. Patients were given eight vaccinations, in weeks 1, 3, 5, 7, 11, 15, 19 and 23, which matched visits V03 through V10. All donors had newly diagnosed IDH1-mutant astrocytomas of WHO grade 3 or 4 that showed loss of nuclear ATRX. The samples were drawn from NOA16, a multicentre, single-arm, open-label phase I trial in Germany that tested a mutant IDH1 peptide vaccine in humans for the first time. Genomic DNA for TCRB sequencing was extracted from EDTA blood using the DNeasy Blood and Tissue Kit. CDR1 and CDR2 (SGHDT, YYEEEE) derive from the germline V gene. Between the V and J ends, shortened by 0 bases and 4 bases respectively, the junction contains 8 bases. The CDR3 spans 14 residues, from the cysteine through the phenylalanine. The kept DNA is CDR3 alone, 42 bases in frame from the first base.

The sample was PBMCs, taken from a glioma patient whose treatment included an IDH1 peptide vaccine. Here the chain combines TRBV5-6 and TRBJ1-5; TRBD1 is a weak D gene call, 6 bases matching. The TCR was taken from a man aged 50-60 years with glioma. The CDR3 sequence is CASSLGQANQPQHF. The DNA is as follows: TGTGCCAGCAGCTTGGGACAGGCAAATCAGCCCCAGCATTTT.